This entry lists 12 T cell receptor beta chains sequenced from one sample in a study of lymphopenia after photon versus proton radiotherapy. Repertoires were generated with immunoSEQ multiplex PCR, while TCRdb's copy carries only in-frame clones and drops some. The data show 50,000 to 70,000 clones, with about 90% seen just once and over 10% held by the top ten. The sequencing used peripheral blood, collected from a patient treated with proton-based radiotherapy. The origin of the receptors is a man of 80 years or more with esophageal cancer.

This chain joins TRBV11-2 and TRBJ1-1; D not resolved. Trimming cost V 6 bases and J 1 base, with 15 bases left between them. CDR1 SGHAT and CDR2 FQNNGV come from the germline V gene. The CDR3 loop spans 15 amino acids. The CDR3 bases are TGTGCCAGCAGTTATCGTCGACTGACGAACACTGAAGCTTTCTTT. Its translation is CASSYRRLTNTEAFF.

V is TRBV12-5 and J is TRBJ2-5, with 10 bases that match TRBD1. The CDR3 runs to 15 residues. The V segment lost 4 bases and the J segment 5 bases; nucleotides outside the gene matches: 7. Germline V CDR1 and CDR2: LGHNT, FRNRAP. The CDR3 spells CASGSPGQGLETQYF. The CDR3, as DNA: TGTGCTAGTGGTTCACCGGGACAGGGGTTGGAGACCCAGTACTTC.

The table lists this clone with a few counts. In DNA, the CDR3 is TGTGCCAGCATTGAGCCAGGGTTTAGCGGCTACACCTTC. Translating gives CASIEPGFSGYTF. The V and J genes are TRBV6-6 and TRBJ1-2; D may be TRBD1 (5 bases). Germline-derived CDR1 and CDR2 are MNHNY and SVGAGI (reference sequence). This CDR3 region has 13 residues. V was trimmed by 7 bases and J by 8 bases, leaving 17 bases between them.

The rearrangement joins TRBV29-1 to TRBJ1-3, with D unresolved. Germline V gene sequence: CDR1 SQVTM, CDR2 ANQGSEA. V lost 8 bases, J lost 0 bases, and 5 bases lay in between. This CDR3 region has 11 residues. DNA for the CDR3: TGCAGCATACACTCTGGAAACACCATATATTTT. Its translation is CSIHSGNTIYF.

This clone was recorded once. This rearrangement joins TRBV10-2 to TRBJ1-5, with TRBD1 matching 8 bases. V lost 2 bases and J lost 2; bases outside the gene matches: 8. Germline V gives CDR1 WSHSY, CDR2 SAAADI. The CDR3 covers 17 residues. This CDR3 is CASSEALTGEGNQPQHF. The DNA for the CDR3 is TGCGCCAGCAGTGAGGCCCTGACAGGGGAGGGCAATCAGCCCCAGCATTTT.

This clone showed up just once. The gene calls are TRBV6-5 and TRBJ1-2; 12 bases map to TRBD1. The CDR3 spans 13 residues. Germline trimming cut 6 bases from V and 8 bases from J; bases unmatched to any gene: 4. The V gene's germline CDR1 is MNHEY and CDR2 SVGAGI. Here the CDR3 reads CASSLGQGAGYTF. In nucleotides, the CDR3 is TGTGCCAGCAGCTTGGGACAGGGGGCCGGCTACACCTTC.

CDR3 protein: CASSGRGSGGTQKYF. DNA of the CDR3: TGTGCCAGCAGCGGACGGGGTAGCGGGGGGACACAGAAGTACTTC. The chain uses TRBV7-2 and TRBJ2-7; 10 positions agree with TRBD2. Unmatched junction bases numbered 15, after V lost 5 bases and J lost 11 bases. Germline values: CDR1 SGHTA, CDR2 FQGNSA. The CDR3 length is 15 residues.

The chain carries TRBV7-9 and TRBJ2-7; no firm D call. Germline V CDR1 and CDR2: SEHNR, FQNEAQ (reference sequence). The CDR3 extends over 13 amino acids. V was clipped by 6 bases and J by 0 bases, with 9 bases between them. The CDR3 is CASSRPASYEQYF. In DNA form, the CDR3 reads TGTGCCAGCAGTCGGCCGGCCTCCTACGAGCAGTACTTC.

The chain uses TRBV7-2 and TRBJ2-7; 10 bases line up with TRBD1. This CDR3 is built from 16 residues. Trimming at V came to 5 bases and at J to 3 bases, leaving 10 bases not matched to a gene. Germline CDR1 reads SGHTA; CDR2 reads FQGNSA. The CDR3 sequence is CASSPAVGDRGYEQYF. The CDR3 DNA is TGTGCCAGCAGCCCCGCGGTAGGGGACAGGGGCTACGAGCAGTACTTC.

V and J are TRBV7-9 and TRBJ2-7; 11 bases match TRBD2. The J segment lost 4 bases and the V segment lost 5 bases, leaving 7 bases of the junction unmatched. The CDR3 has 15 residues. CDR1 and CDR2 (germline): SEHNR, FQNEAQ (reference sequence). CDR3 nucleotide sequence: TGTGCCAGCAGCACCCGACTAGCGGGGATATACGAGCAGTACTTC. It is translated as CASSTRLAGIYEQYF.

V usage is TRBV7-8 and J usage is TRBJ2-1; D ambiguous. Per germline, CDR1 SGHVS and CDR2 FQNEAQ. Trimming shortened V by 5 bases and J by 5 bases, and 7 bases separated the two germline ends. The CDR3 consists of 12 residues. CDR3 sequence (DNA): TGTGCCAGCAGCCCATTCAACAATGAGCAGTTCTTC. It is translated as CASSPFNNEQFF.

The chain carries TRBV29-1 and TRBJ1-2, with 9 bases matching TRBD1. Trimming removed 7 bases from V and 5 bases from J; junction bases left unmatched: 20. The CDR3 loop spans 17 amino acids. The germline V gene has CDR1 SQVTM and CDR2 ANQGSEA. CDR3 in DNA: TGCAGCGCCTGGTCGCTCTTAGTAAAGACAGGGGGTTATGGCTACACCTTC. Protein product: CSAWSLLVKTGGYGYTF.